This T cell receptor (beta chain) was recovered during a study of blood T cell repertoires in COVID-19. Overall study: Samples of COVID-19 (acute and convalescent) were obtained from the United States, Italy and Spain. T cells, B-cell-depleted T cells, or PBMCs provided the cDNA or gDNA that served as material.

Which cohort a participant joined came from the clinical history participants gave. The authors' processing: Amplification of reference gene primers was used by the study to estimate nucleated cell counts. The data were produced by immunoSEQ multiplex PCR, yet TCRdb's version contains in-frame clones alone and is incomplete. V, J and clone size are taken as reported in that table, and D and trimming were inferred from the DNA itself. The data show under 300,000 clones, with 70% to 90% seen just once and roughly 3.5% held by the top ten. The CDR3 is 13 residues long. V was trimmed by 4 bases and J by 6 bases, leaving 13 bases between them. Per the germline V gene, CDR1 is LNHDA and CDR2 is SQIVND (reference sequence).

This TCR derives from a woman aged 40 to 55 with acute COVID-19. Sequencing was done on a sample of PBMCs or T cells enriched from blood (not recorded which). J is TRBJ2-7 and V is TRBV19, with TRBD1 as a possible D gene (6 bases). CDR3 in amino acids: CASSTHRVAEQYF. CDR3 nucleotides: TGTGCCAGTAGTACACACAGGGTCGCCGAGCAGTACTTC.